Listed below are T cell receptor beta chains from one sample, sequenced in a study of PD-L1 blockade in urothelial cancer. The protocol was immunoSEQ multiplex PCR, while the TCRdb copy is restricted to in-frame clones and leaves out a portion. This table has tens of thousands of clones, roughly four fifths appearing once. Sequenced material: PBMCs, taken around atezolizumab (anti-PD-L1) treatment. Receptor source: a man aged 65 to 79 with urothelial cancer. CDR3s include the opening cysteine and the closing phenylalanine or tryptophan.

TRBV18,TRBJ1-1,CASSPGQDTEAFF
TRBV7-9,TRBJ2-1,CASPGGVGSYNEQFF
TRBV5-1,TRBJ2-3,CASSLGATGTDTQYF
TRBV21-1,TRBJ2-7,CASSPKWWEGTYEQYF
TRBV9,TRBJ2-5,CASSVAGGLGTQYF
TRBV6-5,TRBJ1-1,CASTQGQLHTEAFF
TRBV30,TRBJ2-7,CAWSVGRATYEQYF
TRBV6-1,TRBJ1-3,CASSERRDSSGNTIYF
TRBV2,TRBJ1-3,CASSAGTGVNTIYF
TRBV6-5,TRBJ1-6,CASRLGQAYNSPLHF
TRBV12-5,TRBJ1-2,CASGLDYRQADYGYTF
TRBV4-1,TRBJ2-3,CASSQGSGGDNTQYF
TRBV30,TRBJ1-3,CAWTTGGGNTIYF
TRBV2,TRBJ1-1,CASRVSRDTEAFF
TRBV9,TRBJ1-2,CASSPLGRGTAANYGYTF
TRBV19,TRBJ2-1,CASSMDREVDNEQFF
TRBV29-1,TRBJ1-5,CSVGSGTSNQPQHF
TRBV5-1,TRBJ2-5,CASSLSGGPGETQYF
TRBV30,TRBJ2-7,CAWAGGAGSYEQYF
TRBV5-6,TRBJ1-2,CASRPDREENGYTF
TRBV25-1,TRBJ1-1,CASSEDYTGRGEAFF
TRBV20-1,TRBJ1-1,CSAPNPGMAFF
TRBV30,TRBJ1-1,CAWKRGRDNTEAFF
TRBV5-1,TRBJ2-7,CASSSTGTGEFMF
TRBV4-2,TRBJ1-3,CASSQEPGTVGNTIYF
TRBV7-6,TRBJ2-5,CASSSLAAPRQETQYF
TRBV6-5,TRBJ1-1,CASSFGQGGVTEAFF
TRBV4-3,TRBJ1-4,CASSRTPGDEKLFF
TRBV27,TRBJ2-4,CASSSRTGSQNIQYF
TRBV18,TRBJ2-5,CASSPMGLIQETQYF
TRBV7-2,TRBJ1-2,CASSLVGVYGYTF